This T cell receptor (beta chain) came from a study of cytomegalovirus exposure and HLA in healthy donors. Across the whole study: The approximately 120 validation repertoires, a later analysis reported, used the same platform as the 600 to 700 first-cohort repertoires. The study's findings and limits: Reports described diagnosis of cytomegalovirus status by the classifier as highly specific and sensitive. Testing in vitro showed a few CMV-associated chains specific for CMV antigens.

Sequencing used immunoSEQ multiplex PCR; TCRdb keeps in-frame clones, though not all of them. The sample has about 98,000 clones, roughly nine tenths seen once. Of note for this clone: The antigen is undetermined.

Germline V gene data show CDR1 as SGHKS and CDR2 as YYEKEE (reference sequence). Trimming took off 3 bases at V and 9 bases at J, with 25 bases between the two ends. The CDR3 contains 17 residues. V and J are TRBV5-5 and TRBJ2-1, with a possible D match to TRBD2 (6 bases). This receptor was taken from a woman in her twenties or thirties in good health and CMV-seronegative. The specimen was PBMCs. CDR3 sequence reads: CASSSTQGGTTPGEQFF. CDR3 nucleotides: TGTGCCAGCAGCTCCACTCAGGGAGGCACTACACCAGGTGAGCAGTTCTTC.